The 26 T cell receptor beta chains presented below share a single source sample, sequenced in a study of T cell repertoires in cytomegalovirus infection. Which antigens these TCRs recognize remains unknown. Using its own MiXCR run on the reads, TCRdb lists one record per CDR3 protein. This sample carries fewer than 1,000,000 distinct CDR3 sequences, 31% of them seen once, and the ten largest clones take about an eighth. Here the sequenced sample was cultured CD8+ T cells from PBMCs, taken from culture after CMV antigen stimulation. The receptor source for this set is a human donor in good health (CMV status not recorded). Some clones in this sample may be carry-over from other donors' samples.

J is TRBJ2-7 and V is TRBV27, with D perhaps matching TRBD1 (6 bases). V dropped 2 bases and J dropped 3 bases, with 14 bases sitting between them. The CDR3 covers 15 residues. Germline V CDR1 and CDR2: MNHEY, SMNVEV (reference sequence). In nucleotides, the CDR3 is TGTGCCAGCAGTTTAACAGGGATAGGGGACTACGAGCAGTACTTC. Translated, it gives CASSLTGIGDYEQYF.

The V and J genes are TRBV7-9 and TRBJ1-2; D unresolved. Germline V gene lookup returns CDR1 SEHNR and CDR2 FQNEAQ (reference sequence). The CDR3 has 16 residues. Trimming removed 3 bases at V and 4 bases at J, with 18 bases between. The CDR3 reads CASSLFHGEDAYGYTF. The CDR3 region has the DNA TGTGCCAGCAGCTTGTTCCACGGGGAGGACGCCTATGGCTACACCTTC.

Concerning this clonotype: This may arise from a read error, as a much more abundant clone is one base away. The rearrangement joins TRBV7-2 to TRBJ2-3; no reliable D call. CDR1 and CDR2 (germline): SGHTA, FQGNSA. This CDR3 has 15 amino acids. CDR3 loop: CVSSSERRPRDTQYF. CDR3 coding DNA: TGTGTCAGCAGCTCAGAGCGCAGGCCTAGAGATACGCAGTATTTT.

This clonotype was seen more than once but under ten times. Its ends do not fully match the called genes, so a read error is possible. V and J are TRBV9 and TRBJ2-1; maybe TRBD1 (6 bases). Per germline, CDR1 SGDLS and CDR2 YYNGEE. The CDR3 spans 16 residues. CDR3 DNA: TGTGCCAGTAGCGTAGAGTCTGGACAGTATAACAATGAGCAGTTCTTC. Its translation is CASSVESGQYNNEQFF. Complete variable domain (other parts from reference TRBV9 and TRBJ2-1): DSGVTQTPKHLITATGQRVTLRCSPRSGDLSVYWYQQSLDQGLQFLIQYYNGEERAKGNILERFSAQQFPDLHSELNLSSLELGDSALYFCASSVESGQYNNEQFFGPGTRLTVL.

In its sample, this clonotype was seen many times. V gene TRBV7-8 combines with J gene TRBJ2-1; D remains unclear. This CDR3 has 14 residues. Between the trimmed V and J ends, which lost 5 bases and 4 bases, there was a span of 12 bases. The germline gives CDR1 SGHVS, CDR2 FQNEAQ. The CDR3 spells CASSPSGPYNEQFF. CDR3 coding DNA: TGTGCCAGCAGCCCCTCGGGCCCTTACAATGAGCAGTTCTTC.

The V gene is TRBV5-8, the J gene TRBJ2-7; maybe TRBD1 (5 bases). V was pared by 1 base and J by 1 base, with 12 bases between. Germline V CDR1 and CDR2: SGHTS, YDEGEE. The CDR3 covers 15 residues. The CDR3 coding sequence is TGTGCCAGCAGCTTGACAGGCGGCCCATCCTACGAGCAGTACTTC. Translation gives CASSLTGGPSYEQYF.

This clonotype was observed at least ten times. The chain has TRBV7-8 and TRBJ2-5, with 8 bases fitting TRBD2. Per germline, CDR1 SGHVS and CDR2 FQNEAQ. There are 15 residues in the CDR3. V lost 4 bases, J lost 2 bases, and 6 bases stayed unmatched. The CDR3 here is CASSSLRGGQETQYF. CDR3 in DNA: TGTGCCAGCAGCTCCCTACGGGGGGGGCAAGAGACCCAGTACTTC.

This chain links TRBV6-5 with TRBJ2-2; 9 nucleotides match TRBD1. This CDR3 is 13 amino acids long. Germline CDR1 is MNHEY and CDR2 is SVGAGI. Germline trimming cut 8 bases from V and 6 bases from J; bases unmatched to any gene: 4. CDR3 in amino acids: CASGDRVPGELFF. CDR3 nucleotides: TGTGCCAGCGGGGACAGGGTCCCCGGGGAGCTGTTTTTT.

This clonotype was observed a few times. The chain carries TRBV27 and TRBJ2-4; perhaps TRBD1 as D (6 bases). This CDR3 comprises 15 residues. Deletions cut 2 bases from V and 6 bases from J, with 14 bases between. The V gene's germline CDR1 is MNHEY and CDR2 SMNVEV (reference sequence). Here the CDR3 DNA reads TGTGCCAGCAGTTTAGAGTGGGGGCCCGGAAACATTCAGTACTTC. It specifies CASSLEWGPGNIQYF.

Many counts were recorded for this clonotype. The gene calls are TRBV12-3 or TRBV12-4 and TRBJ2-3, with 8 nucleotides matching TRBD2. V trimming: 8 bases; J trimming: 1 base; junction bases outside the gene matches: 11. This CDR3 has 16 amino acids. In nucleotides, the CDR3 is TGTGCCAGCCCCCCGGGCCTAGCGGGCCGCACAGATACGCAGTATTTT. The encoded protein is CASPPGLAGRTDTQYF.

The chain links TRBV6-5 to TRBJ2-5; TRBD2 matches at 7 bases. The V gene's germline CDR1 is MNHEY and CDR2 SVGAGI. Trimming removed 2 bases from V and 5 bases from J; junction bases left unmatched: 8. CDR3 length: 15 residues. The CDR3 is CASSYAAGVTETQYF. DNA for the CDR3: TGTGCCAGCAGTTACGCCGCGGGGGTGACGGAGACCCAGTACTTC.

A few counts support this clonotype. The CDR3 nucleotides are TGTGCCAGCAGCCAAGGAGCGGCAGGGGAAGCTTTCTTT. Protein product: CASSQGAAGEAFF. V and J are TRBV4-2 and TRBJ1-1, with D tentatively TRBD1 (5 bases). Trimming stripped 1 base from V and 8 bases from J, with 11 bases between. CDR3 length: 13 residues. The germline gives CDR1 LGHNA, CDR2 YNFKEQ.

This clonotype was found a few times. The V call is TRBV7-9, the J call TRBJ1-5; TRBD1 aligns across 7 bases. Germline V gene data show CDR1 as SEHNR and CDR2 as FQNEAQ (reference sequence). The V segment lost 4 bases and the J segment 0 bases; nucleotides outside the gene matches: 6. CDR3 size: 16 residues. The CDR3 DNA sequence: TGTGCCAGCAGCTCCTTGACAGGGTATAGCAATCAGCCCCAGCATTTT. Amino acid sequence: CASSSLTGYSNQPQHF.

This clonotype came up a few times. CDR3 sequence (DNA): TGTGCCAGCAGTTTCCGCCTCGAGGGGGATGGCTACACCTTC. This encodes CASSFRLEGDGYTF. This chain joins TRBV12-3 or TRBV12-4 and TRBJ1-2; perhaps TRBD1 as D (6 bases). The V end was cut by 3 bases, the J end by 6 bases, with 14 bases between. The length of the CDR3 is 14 residues.

There are many counts of this clonotype. Here the CDR3 reads CASRMRGGLYNEQFF. CDR3 bases: TGTGCCAGCAGGATGCGGGGGGGTCTCTACAATGAGCAGTTCTTC. The chain uses TRBV28 and TRBJ2-1; 9 nucleotides align to TRBD2. Looked up from germline, CDR1 is MDHEN and CDR2 is SYDVKM. The V segment lost 6 bases and the J segment 3 bases; nucleotides outside the gene matches: 6. The length of the CDR3 is 15 residues.

The chain couples TRBV15 to TRBJ2-1; D not resolved. Deletions cut 0 bases from V and 0 bases from J, with 12 bases between. From germline, CDR1 is LNHNV and CDR2 YYDKDF (reference sequence). The CDR3 runs to 17 residues. The DNA for the CDR3 is TGTGCCACCAGCAGAGATCGCGGATGGAGCTCCTACAATGAGCAGTTCTTC. It codes for CATSRDRGWSSYNEQFF.

The chain links TRBV6-1 to TRBJ1-1; 7 positions match TRBD1. The germline V gene has CDR1 MNHNS and CDR2 SASEGT. V was clipped by 5 bases and J by 5 bases; unmatched bases: 2. CDR3 size: 12 residues. The CDR3 here is CASSWGQTEAFF. The CDR3 coding sequence is TGTGCCAGCAGTTGGGGACAGACTGAAGCTTTCTTT.

The sample holds many counts of this clonotype. The chain employs TRBV12-3 or TRBV12-4 and TRBJ2-3; 12 positions match TRBD2. The V and J ends lost 6 bases and 7 bases, in that order; junction bases with no gene match: 8. CDR3 length: 15 residues. This chain's CDR3 is CASSGASGGANTQYF. The DNA of the CDR3 is TGTGCCAGCAGCGGCGCTAGCGGGGGGGCGAATACGCAGTATTTT.

The chain recombines TRBV2 with TRBJ2-1, with 8 nucleotides matching TRBD2. The CDR3 consists of 15 residues. J was trimmed by 4 bases and V by 2 bases; bases with no gene match: 4. Per germline, CDR1 SNHLY and CDR2 FYNNEI. Here the CDR3 DNA reads TGTGCCAGCAGTGAATCTAGCGGGCCTTACAATGAGCAGTTCTTC. Its translation: CASSESSGPYNEQFF.

This clonotype was found a few times. V gene TRBV4-1 combines with J gene TRBJ2-6; D unclear. The CDR3 covers 18 residues. V lost 0 bases to trimming and J lost 4 bases, with 16 bases between them. Germline CDR1 reads MGHRA; CDR2 reads YSYEKL. In nucleotides, the CDR3 is TGCGCCAGCAGCCAAGAAAGAGTCCTTCTACCCGGGGCCAACGTCCTGACTTTC. Translating it yields CASSQERVLLPGANVLTF.

The J gene is TRBJ2-5, the V gene TRBV6-2 or TRBV6-3; 7 bases match TRBD2. The length of the CDR3 is 16 residues. Trimming removed 4 bases from V and 3 bases from J; junction bases left unmatched: 11. CDR1 and CDR2 from the germline V gene are MNHEY and SVGEGT. In nucleotides, the CDR3 is TGTGCCAGCAGTTCCGGACTAGGACGGGGAGAAGAGACCCAGTACTTC. This encodes CASSSGLGRGEETQYF.

This clonotype turned up a few times. This chain joins TRBV6-5 and TRBJ2-4, with 8 bases lining up with TRBD1. In germline, CDR1 is MNHEY, CDR2 SVGAGI. This CDR3 is 16 amino acids long. J gave up 1 base and V 5 bases, and 7 bases lay outside the gene matches. DNA of the CDR3: TGTGCCAGCAGTAATTACTACAGGGGGGCCAAAAACATTCAGTACTTC. Protein product: CASSNYYRGAKNIQYF.

V is TRBV4-1 and J is TRBJ1-5, with D uncertain. CDR3 length: 15 amino acids. The germline V gene encodes CDR1 MGHRA and CDR2 YSYEKL. V lost 8 bases and J lost 0, with 14 bases in between. The CDR3 region has the DNA TGCGCCAGCGCTCTCAGCGGAGATAGCAATCAGCCCCAGCATTTT. Encoded protein: CASALSGDSNQPQHF.

The chain has TRBV7-8 and TRBJ2-3; D is possibly TRBD2 (6 bases). The CDR3 contains 17 residues. Germline CDR1 SGHVS, CDR2 FQNEAQ. Trimming took off 5 bases at V and 0 bases at J, with 18 bases between the two ends. The CDR3 reads CASSPRLVGVSTDTQYF. The CDR3 DNA reads TGTGCCAGCAGCCCCCGACTAGTGGGAGTTAGCACAGATACGCAGTATTTT.

As regards this clonotype: A much larger clone differs by one base, so this may be a read error. The genes are TRBV7-8 and TRBJ2-5; 14 nucleotides agree with TRBD2. CDR1 is SGHVS, CDR2 FQNEAQ, per germline. The CDR3 has 18 amino acids. CDR3 loop: CANSLVWTSGGLRETQYF. The CDR3 DNA reads as TGTGCCAACAGCCTAGTTTGGACTAGCGGGGGGTTGAGAGAGACCCAGTACTTC.

The genes are TRBV6-5 and TRBJ2-7; TRBD1 might be the D (5 bases). The germline gives CDR1 MNHEY, CDR2 SVGAGI. Trimming cost V 8 bases and J 3 bases, with 11 bases left between them. The CDR3 is 12 residues long. The CDR3 loop is CASGDQGYEQYF. The CDR3 DNA follows: TGTGCCAGCGGAGATCAGGGCTACGAGCAGTACTTC.